A selection of T cell receptor beta chains follows, all from one sample in a study of OX40 agonist ivuxolimab in advanced cancers. Data came from immunoSEQ multiplex PCR; TCRdb stores just in-frame clones and leaves some out. Of about 17,000 clones in the sample, 86% were seen once. The sequencing here drew on CD4+ or CD8+ T cells sorted from blood, taken in a trial of the OX40 agonist ivuxolimab. The receptors come from an adult with an advanced solid tumor such as melanoma, head and neck, liver or kidney cancer. Both conserved end residues are part of each CDR3. D genes are given only for firm matches. Clone size is shown for a subset of rows, as once, few, many or a class of expanded clone.

>-|TRBV4-1|TRBJ2-1|-
TGCGCCAGCAGCCATTTCTCCACGGGCGAGCAGTTCTTC
CASSHFSTGEQFF
>-|TRBV28|TRBJ1-3|-
TGTGCCAGCAGTTCTGGAAACACCATATATTTT
CASSSGNTIYF
>-|TRBV28|TRBJ1-1|-
TGTGCCAGCAGTTCTCAGGGGCGAACCACTGAAGCTTTCTTT
CASSSQGRTTEAFF
>-|TRBV2|TRBJ2-2|-
TGTGCCAGCAGGGAAGAGGGGCCCGGGGAGCTGTTTTTT
CASREEGPGELFF
>-|TRBV19|TRBJ1-1|-
TGTGCCAGTAGTATTGAGCCCGGGGGCAAGACTGAAGCTTTCTTT
CASSIEPGGKTEAFF
>TRBD2|TRBV30|TRBJ2-2|-
TGTGCCTGGAGCGGGACTAGCGGGAGCCTTACCGGGGAGCTGTTTTTT
CAWSGTSGSLTGELFF
>-|TRBV6-5|TRBJ2-1|-
TGTGCCAGCAGTTACCCTGACAATGAGCAGTTCTTC
CASSYPDNEQFF
>-|TRBV28|TRBJ1-1|-
TGTGCCAGCAAGGACCCCGCACTTCCGAACACTGAAGCTTTCTTT
CASKDPALPNTEAFF
>-|TRBV7-3|TRBJ1-1|-
TGTGCCAGCAGCTTAAATATGAGAACTGAAGCTTTCTTT
CASSLNMRTEAFF
>-|TRBV19|TRBJ2-2|-
TGTGCCAGTAGTATTCAGGAGGGGGCCGGGGAGCTGTTTTTT
CASSIQEGAGELFF
>-|TRBV2|TRBJ2-1|once
TGTGCCAGCAGTATCAACCCTAACGGGGTGGAGTTCTTC
CASSINPNGVEFF
>TRBD1|TRBV18|TRBJ1-6|-
TGTGCCAGCTCGACCGTGGAACAGGGGTACTCACCCCTCCACTTT
CASSTVEQGYSPLHF
>-|TRBV19|TRBJ2-2|-
TGTGCCAGTAGTATTGGGAAAAACTTGAACACCGGGGAGCTGTTTTTT
CASSIGKNLNTGELFF